The sequence of this T cell receptor (gamma chain) was determined in a study of Vδ1+ human thymocytes. Trimming removed 3 bases from V and 0 bases from J; junction bases left unmatched: 8. The CDR3 is 15 amino acids. The germline CDR1 and CDR2 sequences are VENAVY and YDSYNSRV. As for this clone: The antigen remains undetermined.

Study results and limitations: In the thymus, TRG and TRD repertoires looked highly polyclonal with Gaussian CDR3 lengths. Thymic delta-chain repertoires held around 20% Vdelta2 sequences and few Vdelta3, despite high sort purity. Many TRG clonotypes were shared between donors; TRD repertoires were essentially private.

Sequences come from RNA converted to cDNA by reverse transcription. Pooled V-gene forward primers with one constant-region reverse primer generated the CDR3 amplicons by multiplex PCR. TCRdb made new clone calls on the multiplex PCR reads using CATT. The sample has about 23,000 gamma-chain clones, roughly 13% seen once. V is TRGV8 and J is TRGJ1 or TRGJ2. The specimen was Vdelta1+ gamma-delta thymocytes from the thymus. Noted subset: FACS-sorted CD3+ TCRalphabeta- TCRVdelta1+ TCRVdelta2- thymocytes. The sequence came from a child under two years old who had congenital heart surgery. The CDR3 here is CATWDFTTNYYKKLF. In DNA form, the CDR3 reads TGTGCCACCTGGGATTTTACAACGAATTATTATAAGAAACTCTTT.